This TCR beta chain appears in the sequencing data of a study of blood T cell repertoires in COVID-19 (dated by TCRdb to about 2020). General notes on the study: Samples from collaborators originated in the United States, Italy and Spain and spanned both the acute and convalescent phases of COVID-19. The prospective study material was composed of cDNA or gDNA derived from T cells, B-cell-depleted T cells, or PBMCs. Deeply sampled blood TCRbeta repertoires from subjects exposed to, actively infected with, or recovered from COVID-19 were included in the dataset. The repertoires were released in a freely available public database intended as a resource for research on the immune response to SARS-CoV-2. The samples were drawn from two sources: the first 160 participants of the ongoing ImmuneRACE study, and fewer than 1,500 subjects contributed by 6 global collaborators. Nearly every sample came with metadata listing a de-identified subject ID, COVID-19 status, age in years and sex. Where available, HLA class I and class II types were taken from metadata supplied by the sample provider and were not determined by assay-based typing.

The germline V gene (reference sequence) yields SGHKS for CDR1 and YYEKEE for CDR2. The CDR3 starts with the cysteine, ends with the phenylalanine, and has 14 residues. Only the CDR3 part of the read is kept: 42 bases, read in frame from the first base. V loses 4 bases at its end and J loses 5 bases; junction bases beyond the gene matches: 9. General conclusions and limits of the study: How much clinical and demographic metadata was included differed by source and by participant, and the metadata was provided uncurated.

The immunoSEQ Assay, a bias-controlled multiplex PCR, was used to amplify TCRbeta CDR3 regions from genomic DNA. The original pipeline was this. Within the assay, amplification of reference gene primers was used to estimate how many nucleated cells each sample contained. To quantify the absolute abundance of each unique TCRbeta CDR3 rearrangement, sequence reads were collapsed and filtered. For each sample, productive Simpson clonality was calculated by taking the square root of Simpson's diversity index across productive rearrangements. TCRdb took over this immuneACCESS table, retaining in-frame rearrangements with V and J assigned. Such tables are incomplete; in checked studies, under half of the missing clones stem from an unresolved V gene, and the remainder is unexplained. That table gives V, J and clone size, and the DNA gave D and trimming. Here the sample has under 400,000 clones; more than 70% occur a single time. About 10% of the sample belongs to the ten largest clones.

This clone was counted between two and nine times. What this receptor recognizes is not known. No per-base quality is available; no much larger clone lies one base away. In Seattle, one collaborating source enrolled patients while the infection was active and tracked those patients longitudinally over the course of disease. The collaborating institutions used their own protocols to collect whole blood in K2EDTA tubes. Collaborator samples were shipped for TCRbeta analysis as frozen whole blood, isolated PBMCs, or DNA extracted from either sample type. The receptor was isolated from a woman between 25 and 40 years old with COVID-19, enrolled during active disease. This chain is built from TRBV5-5 and TRBJ2-7, with 7 middle bases fitting TRBD1. The sequencing input was peripheral blood. The sequenced DNA is TGTGCCAGCAGCGGGGGACAGTCAGTCGACGAGCAGTACTTC. This encodes CASSGGQSVDEQYF.